This T cell receptor (beta chain) was observed in a study of blood T cell repertoires in COVID-19. Turning to the study itself: Spain, Italy and the United States supplied samples that represented acute and convalescent COVID-19. T cells, B-cell-depleted T cells, or PBMCs supplied cDNA or gDNA.

This clone has only one observation. Authors' data handling: Amplification of reference gene primers provided the estimated nucleated cell counts. TCRdb's table, derived via immunoSEQ multiplex PCR, lists solely in-frame clones and lacks some. V and J calls plus clone size are reproduced from that table; the DNA served to infer D and trimming. Of around 120,000 clones listed, around three quarters are singletons. The sample was peripheral blood. The receptor was isolated from a woman older than 75 with acute or convalescent COVID-19.

CDR3 protein: CASSPWTSGGALTDTQYF. Here the CDR3 DNA reads TGTGCCAGCAGCCCGTGGACTAGCGGGGGGGCCCTCACAGATACGCAGTATTTT. This chain links TRBV7-2 with TRBJ2-3, with 15 bases identical to TRBD2. CDR1 is SGHTA, CDR2 FQGNSA, per germline. V shed 5 bases, J shed 2 bases, and the junction held 8 bases outside the gene matches. This CDR3 region has 18 residues. The complete variable domain, with remaining parts taken from reference TRBV7-2 and TRBJ2-3, reads GAGVSQSPSNKVTEKGKDVELRCDPISGHTALYWYRQSLGQGLEFLIYFQGNSAPDKSGLPSDRFSAERTGGSVSTLTIQRTQQEDSAVYLCASSPWTSGGALTDTQYFGPGTRLTVL.